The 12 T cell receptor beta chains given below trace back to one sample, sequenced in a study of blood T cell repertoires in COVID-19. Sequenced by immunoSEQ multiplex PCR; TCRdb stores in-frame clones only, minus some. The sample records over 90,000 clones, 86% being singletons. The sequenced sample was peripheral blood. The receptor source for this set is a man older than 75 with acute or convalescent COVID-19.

CDR3 sequence (DNA): TGTGCCAGCAGCCCCCAGACAGGGGTCGGCGGCTACACCTTC. It is translated as CASSPQTGVGGYTF. The rearrangement joins TRBV9 to TRBJ1-2; 8 nucleotides align to TRBD1. V lost 4 bases to trimming and J lost 8 bases; unmatched junction nucleotides: 10. Germline V gene lookup returns CDR1 SGDLS and CDR2 YYNGEE. CDR3 length: 14 residues.

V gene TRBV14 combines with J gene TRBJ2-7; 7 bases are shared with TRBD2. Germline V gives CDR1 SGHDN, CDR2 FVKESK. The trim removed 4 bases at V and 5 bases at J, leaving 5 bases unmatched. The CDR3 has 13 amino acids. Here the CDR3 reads CASSLSGTHEQYF. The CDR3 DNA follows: TGTGCCAGCAGCCTGAGCGGGACCCACGAGCAGTACTTC.

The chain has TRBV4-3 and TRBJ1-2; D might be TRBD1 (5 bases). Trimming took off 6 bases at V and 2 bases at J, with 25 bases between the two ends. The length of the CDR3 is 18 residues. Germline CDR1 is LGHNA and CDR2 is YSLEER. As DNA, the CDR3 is TGCGCCAGCAGTAGAATTGTTCAATTAGACAGATACAACTATGGCTACACCTTC. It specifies CASSRIVQLDRYNYGYTF.

CDR3 loop: CASTDHDRTGDNEQFF. CDR3 sequence (DNA): TGTGCCAGCACCGACCATGACCGTACAGGGGACAATGAGCAGTTCTTC. This rearrangement joins TRBV11-1 to TRBJ2-1; 7 positions match TRBD1. V lost 7 bases and J lost 5; bases outside the gene matches: 14. The CDR3 contains 16 residues. CDR1 SGHAT and CDR2 FQDESV come from the germline V gene (reference sequence).

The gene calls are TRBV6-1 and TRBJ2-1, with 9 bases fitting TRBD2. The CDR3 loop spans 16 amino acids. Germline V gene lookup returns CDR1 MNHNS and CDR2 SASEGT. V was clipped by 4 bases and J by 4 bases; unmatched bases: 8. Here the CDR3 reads CASSALAGAPYNEQFF. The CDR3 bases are TGTGCCAGCAGTGCATTAGCGGGAGCTCCATACAATGAGCAGTTCTTC.

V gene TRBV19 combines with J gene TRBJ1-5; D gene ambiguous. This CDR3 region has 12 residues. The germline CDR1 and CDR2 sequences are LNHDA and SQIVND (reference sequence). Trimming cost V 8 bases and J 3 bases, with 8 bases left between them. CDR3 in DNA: TGTGCCAGTCCACATTTCAATCAGCCCCAGCATTTT. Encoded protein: CASPHFNQPQHF.

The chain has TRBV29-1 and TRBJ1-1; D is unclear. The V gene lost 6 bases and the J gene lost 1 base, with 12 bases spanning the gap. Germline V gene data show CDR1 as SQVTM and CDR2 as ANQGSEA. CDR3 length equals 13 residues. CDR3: CSVPAVGNTEAFF. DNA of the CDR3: TGCAGCGTGCCAGCGGTTGGGAACACTGAAGCTTTCTTT.

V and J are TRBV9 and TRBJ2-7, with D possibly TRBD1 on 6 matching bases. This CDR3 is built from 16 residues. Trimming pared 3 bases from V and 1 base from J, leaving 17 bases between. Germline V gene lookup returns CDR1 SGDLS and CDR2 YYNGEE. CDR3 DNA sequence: TGTGCCAGCAGCGGGAGACATGGGGGCGGTTCCTACGAGCAGTACTTC. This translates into CASSGRHGGGSYEQYF.

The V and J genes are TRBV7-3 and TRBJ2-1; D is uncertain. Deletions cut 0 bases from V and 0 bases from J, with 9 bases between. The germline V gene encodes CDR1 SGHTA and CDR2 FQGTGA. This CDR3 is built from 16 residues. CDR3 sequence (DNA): TGTGCCAGCAGCTTAACGGCGCAGGCCTCCTACAATGAGCAGTTCTTC. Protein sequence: CASSLTAQASYNEQFF.

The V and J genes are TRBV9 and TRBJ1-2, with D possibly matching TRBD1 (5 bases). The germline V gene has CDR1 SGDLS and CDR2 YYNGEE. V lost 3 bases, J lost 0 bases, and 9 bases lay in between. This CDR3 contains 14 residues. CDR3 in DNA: TGTGCCAGCAGCGCTTCAGGGTCTAACTATGGCTACACCTTC. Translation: CASSASGSNYGYTF.

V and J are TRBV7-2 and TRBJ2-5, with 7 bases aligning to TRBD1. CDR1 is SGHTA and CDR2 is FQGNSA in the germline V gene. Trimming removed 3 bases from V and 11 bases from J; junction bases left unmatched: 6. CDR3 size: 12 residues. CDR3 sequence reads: CASSFIQGLQYF. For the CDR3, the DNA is TGTGCCAGCAGCTTTATACAGGGGCTACAGTACTTC.

The CDR3 region is CASSPPVSIRGISEQFF. For the CDR3, the DNA is TGTGCCAGCTCACCACCGGTATCAATCAGGGGGATAAGTGAGCAGTTCTTC. The rearrangement links TRBV18 to TRBJ2-1; 7 bases fit TRBD1. The junction had 14 bases not matched to a gene; V was cut back by 0 bases and J by 9 bases. Germline lookup yields CDR1 KGHSH and CDR2 LQKENI. There are 17 residues in the CDR3.